Listed here is a single T cell receptor (beta chain). This clonotype turned up a few times. Its antigen has not been determined. One base away there is no much larger clone; base qualities are not given. Peripheral blood CD8+ and CD4+ T cells from healthy donors, Susac syndrome patients and multiple sclerosis patients were profiled using high-throughput TCR beta sequencing. The multiple sclerosis controls were treatment-naive patients whose relapsing-remitting disease, either stable or active, fulfilled the revised McDonald criteria. CD8+ TEMRA cells were enriched by FACS, while bulk CD8+ and CD4+ T cells were purified by magnetic negative isolation. Blood was collected in EDTA tubes and processed within 24 hours, with PBMCs isolated through density gradient centrifugation. PBMCs destined for TCR sequencing were cryopreserved in liquid nitrogen and later thawed in a 37 °C water bath. A purity of at least 90% was achieved for sorted or isolated CD4+, CD8+ and CD8+ TEMRA cells.

This sample is part of a study of CD8 T cells in Susac syndrome (dated by TCRdb to the late 2010s). With respect to the entire study: The study used repertoire sequencing to test whether antigen drove CD8+ T cell activation and differentiation in Susac syndrome. CD8+ T cell repertoire clonality was compared between about a dozen healthy donors, some 14 Susac syndrome patients and 15 multiple sclerosis patients.

RNA was extracted with the RNeasy kit and roughly 0.45 to 1 ug was reverse transcribed using random hexamers. The immunoSEQ multiplex PCR assay, which covers 54 Vbeta and 13 Jbeta segments, was used to amplify TCR beta CDR3 regions. Bias from PCR amplification was corrected by using a synthetic template baseline for primer optimization and for computational correction. Concerning the study's data processing: Reads were annotated to V, D and J genes according to IMGT and were analyzed with immunoSEQ Analyzer, with only productive sequences retained. Clonality was calculated as one minus the Shannon entropy normalized by log2 of the number of productive unique sequences. For each patient and control, public and private clones were evaluated among the 100 most prevalent clones. Clones were defined as Susac-specific when absent from the healthy and MS cohorts, from about 970 published viral clones and from other ImmuneACCESS disease sequences. TCRdb reprocessed the public reads (quality trimming at Q25 with fastp, clone calling with MiXCR) and kept in-frame beta chains. Entries are consolidated by CDR3 protein sequence, retaining the most common genes and DNA. TCRdb, rather than the study authors, made the V and J calls. For this sample the table gives some 300,000 distinct CDR3 sequences, of which approximately 85% were detected only once. Of the sample, 0.21% is held by the ten largest clones.

Study-wide conclusions, independent of this receptor: The number of individuals in the TCR sequencing and HLA analysis was acknowledged as relatively small.

This TCR came from a human donor with multiple sclerosis. The sample consisted of CD8+ T cells from PBMCs.

The DNA is TGCGCCAGCAGCCAAGATCTAGGGGGGGACGAGCAGTACTTC. Translated, this is CASSQDLGGDEQYF. The chain uses TRBV4-1 and TRBJ2-7; tentative D gene TRBD2, with 7 bases matching. V and J lose 0 bases and 5 bases, and a span of 11 bases separates them. CDR1 and CDR2, per the germline V gene, are MGHRA and YSYEKL. Spanning cysteine to phenylalanine, the CDR3 consists of 14 amino acids. Only the CDR3 DNA stays, 42 bases, in frame from base 1.